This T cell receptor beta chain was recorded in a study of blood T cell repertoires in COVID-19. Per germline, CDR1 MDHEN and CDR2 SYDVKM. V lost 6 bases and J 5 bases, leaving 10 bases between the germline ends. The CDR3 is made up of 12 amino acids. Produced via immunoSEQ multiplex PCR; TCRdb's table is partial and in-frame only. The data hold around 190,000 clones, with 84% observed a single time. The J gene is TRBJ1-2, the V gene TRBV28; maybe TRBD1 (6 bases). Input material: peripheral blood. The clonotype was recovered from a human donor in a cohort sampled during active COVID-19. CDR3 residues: CASRKDSYGYTF. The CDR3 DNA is TGTGCCAGCAGAAAGGACAGTTATGGCTACACCTTC.